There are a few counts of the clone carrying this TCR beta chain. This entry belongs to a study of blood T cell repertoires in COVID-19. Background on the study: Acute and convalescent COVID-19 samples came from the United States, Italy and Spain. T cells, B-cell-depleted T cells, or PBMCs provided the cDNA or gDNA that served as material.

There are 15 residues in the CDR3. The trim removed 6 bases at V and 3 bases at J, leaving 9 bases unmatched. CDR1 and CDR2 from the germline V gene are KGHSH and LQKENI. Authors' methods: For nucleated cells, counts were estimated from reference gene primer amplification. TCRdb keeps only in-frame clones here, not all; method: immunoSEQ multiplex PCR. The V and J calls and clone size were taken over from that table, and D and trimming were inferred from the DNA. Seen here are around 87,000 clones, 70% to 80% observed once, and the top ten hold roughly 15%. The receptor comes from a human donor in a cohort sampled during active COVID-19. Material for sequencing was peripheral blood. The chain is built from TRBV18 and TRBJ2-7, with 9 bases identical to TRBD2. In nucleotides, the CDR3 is TGTGCCAGCTCCTTGGAAGCGGGGGGACGCTACGAGCAGTACTTC. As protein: CASSLEAGGRYEQYF.